A selection of T cell receptor beta chains follows, all from one sample in a study of PD-1 blockade in classical Hodgkin lymphoma. Sequencing was performed with immunoSEQ multiplex PCR; in TCRdb, only in-frame clones are kept and a portion is missing. This sample has 15,000 to 20,000 clones, with about 75% found just once. This sample comprised CD4+ T cells from blood, obtained before the fourth cycle of nivolumab. These receptors were collected from a human donor with classical Hodgkin lymphoma. Both conserved end residues are part of each CDR3. The D gene is left open where the match is weak. Clone size, where shown, is once, few, many, or a class for clones that have expanded.

v_gene	abundance	d_gene	j_gene	CDR3aa	CDR3nt
TRBV2	.	TRBD1	TRBJ2-1	CASSEMDRAEQFF	TGTGCCAGCAGTGAAATGGACAGGGCTGAGCAGTTCTTC
TRBV5-5	.	.	TRBJ2-6	CASSLRRTDSGANVLTF	TGTGCCAGCAGCTTACGACGGACCGACTCTGGGGCCAACGTCCTGACTTTC
TRBV28	.	.	TRBJ1-4	CASSLSPGKGLFF	TGTGCCAGCAGTTTATCCCCTGGAAAGGGACTGTTTTTT
TRBV6-5	.	.	TRBJ2-7	CASSYFTGRDEQYF	TGTGCCAGCAGTTACTTTACAGGGAGGGACGAGCAGTACTTC
TRBV6-5	.	.	TRBJ2-7	CASSYYGGGPYEQYF	TGTGCCAGCAGTTACTATGGGGGGGGCCCCTACGAGCAGTACTTC
TRBV10-1	.	.	TRBJ1-5	CASSAGTGNQPQHF	TGCGCCAGCAGTGCCGGAACAGGGAATCAGCCCCAGCATTTT
TRBV7-9	.	TRBD2	TRBJ2-1	CASSSIVGTSGSTYEQFF	TGTGCCAGCAGCTCGATAGTCGGGACTAGCGGGAGTACGTATGAGCAGTTCTTC
TRBV5-8	.	TRBD2	TRBJ2-3	CASSFGTRVFADTQYF	TGTGCCAGCAGCTTTGGGACTAGGGTGTTCGCAGATACGCAGTATTTT
TRBV6-5	few	TRBD1	TRBJ1-6	CASTTGQGNSPLHF	TGTGCCAGCACCACGGGACAGGGTAATTCACCCCTCCACTTT
TRBV23-1	.	.	TRBJ2-7	CASSPRLSYEQYF	TGCGCCAGCAGTCCTAGACTGAGCTACGAGCAGTACTTC
TRBV5-4	.	.	TRBJ1-3	CASSLGQINTIYF	TGTGCCAGCAGCTTGGGACAGATCAACACCATATATTTT
TRBV11-2	.	TRBD1	TRBJ2-3	CASSAYRGRDTDTQYF	TGTGCCAGCAGCGCCTACAGGGGGCGAGACACAGATACGCAGTATTTT
TRBV19	few	.	TRBJ1-2	CASSITGTNYGYTF	TGTGCCAGTAGTATAACAGGCACTAACTATGGCTACACCTTC
TRBV7-2	.	.	TRBJ2-5	CASSLAVPQTPETQYF	TGTGCCAGCAGCTTAGCGGTACCGCAGACCCCAGAGACCCAGTACTTC
TRBV25-1	.	TRBD1	TRBJ2-3	CASSDRGTDTQYF	TGTGCCAGCAGTGACAGGGGGACAGATACGCAGTATTTT
TRBV5-4	.	.	TRBJ2-5	CASSLEQGETQYF	TGTGCCAGCAGCTTGGAACAGGGAGAGACCCAGTACTTC
TRBV6-1	once	TRBD1	TRBJ2-3	CASTGQGLGTQYF	TGTGCCAGCACGGGACAGGGATTAGGGACGCAGTATTTT